One sample yielded the 16 T cell receptor beta chains listed below, sequenced in a study of blood T cell repertoires in COVID-19. Clones were read by immunoSEQ multiplex PCR, and TCRdb kept only the in-frame ones, dropping some. This table holds some 150,000 clones, about 83% found once. Specimen: peripheral blood. These receptors all come from a human donor in a cohort sampled during active COVID-19.

This chain uses TRBV20-1 with TRBJ2-3; 8 nucleotides line up with TRBD2. This CDR3 region has 15 residues. Per germline, CDR1 DFQATT and CDR2 SNEGSKA (reference sequence). V was clipped by 3 bases and J by 1 base; unmatched bases: 6. The DNA for the CDR3 is TGCAGTGCTAGTTCCGTGACTAGCGGCACAGATACGCAGTATTTT. It specifies CSASSVTSGTDTQYF.

This clone was picked up one time. The CDR3 coding sequence is TGTGCCAGCAGTTTATTGGCAGGGGTAACGCCCCAGCATTTT. Its translation is CASSLLAGVTPQHF. The V gene is TRBV28, the J gene TRBJ1-5; weak D call: TRBD1 (6 bases). V was shortened by 1 base and J by 9 bases, with 13 bases between the two germline ends. Germline CDR1 reads MDHEN; CDR2 reads SYDVKM. This CDR3 comprises 14 residues.

J is TRBJ1-1 and V is TRBV18; D unresolved. Germline lookup yields CDR1 KGHSH and CDR2 LQKENI. Trimming cost V 4 bases and J 1 base, with 7 bases left between them. CDR3 length: 13 amino acids. DNA of the CDR3: TGTGCCAGCTCACGCACAGAGAACACTGAAGCTTTCTTT. Translation: CASSRTENTEAFF.

The genes are TRBV19 and TRBJ2-5; 9 bases are shared with TRBD1. With V trimmed by 3 bases and J by 2 bases, 10 bases remained unmatched. Germline V gives CDR1 LNHDA, CDR2 SQIVND (reference sequence). The length of the CDR3 is 17 residues. In DNA form, the CDR3 reads TGTGCCAGTAGTATTAGGAGACAGGGGGTAGGTCAAGAGACCCAGTACTTC. Translation: CASSIRRQGVGQETQYF. The variable domain in full, with the rest retrieved from reference TRBV19 and TRBJ2-5, is DGGITQSPKYLFRKEGQNVTLSCEQNLNHDAMYWYRQDPGQGLRLIYYSQIVNDFQKGDIAEGYSVSREKKESFPLTVTSAQKNPTAFYLCASSIRRQGVGQETQYFGPGTRLLVL.

This clone showed up just once. The chain has TRBV4-1 and TRBJ1-1; TRBD1 aligns across 10 bases. J was trimmed by 5 bases and V by 1 base; bases with no gene match: 4. The CDR3 is 15 residues long. Germline V gives CDR1 MGHRA, CDR2 YSYEKL. The CDR3 is CASSQGQGAVTEAFF. The CDR3 nucleotides read TGCGCCAGCAGCCAAGGACAGGGGGCTGTAACTGAAGCTTTCTTT.

This clone was counted a single time. The chain carries TRBV19 and TRBJ2-5, with 13 bases matching TRBD2. The CDR3 covers 16 residues. Germline values: CDR1 LNHDA, CDR2 SQIVND (reference sequence). V shed 7 bases, J shed 5 bases, and the junction held 10 bases outside the gene matches. CDR3 coding DNA: TGTGCCAGTACCCGGACTAGCGGGAGCGGCGCGGAGACCCAGTACTTC. The encoded protein is CASTRTSGSGAETQYF.

V and J are TRBV19 and TRBJ1-6; D is unresolved. Germline V gene sequence: CDR1 LNHDA, CDR2 SQIVND (reference sequence). The CDR3 extends over 15 amino acids. V shed 5 bases and J shed 1 base, with 9 bases lying between them. This CDR3 is CASSRGGSYNSPLHF. CDR3 in DNA: TGTGCCAGTAGTCGAGGAGGGTCCTATAATTCACCCCTCCACTTT.

The chain recombines TRBV19 with TRBJ1-5; D perhaps matches TRBD1 (6 bases). Per germline, CDR1 LNHDA and CDR2 SQIVND (reference sequence). This CDR3 comprises 13 residues. Trimming pared 11 bases from V and 1 base from J, leaving 12 bases between. The CDR3 is CAAAGTSNQPQHF. In nucleotides, the CDR3 is TGTGCCGCTGCAGGGACAAGCAATCAGCCCCAGCATTTT.

This chain uses TRBV15 with TRBJ1-4, with 10 bases lining up with TRBD1. Germline assignment: CDR1 LNHNV and CDR2 YYDKDF (reference sequence). J was trimmed by 2 bases and V by 9 bases; bases with no gene match: 15. The CDR3 length is 18 residues. This chain's CDR3 is CATKPRRDRGRTNEKLFF. The DNA for the CDR3 is TGTGCCACGAAGCCACGACGGGACAGGGGAAGGACTAATGAAAAACTGTTTTTT.

This chain links TRBV27 with TRBJ2-1, with 13 bases matching TRBD2. The CDR3 is 22 amino acids. The germline gives CDR1 MNHEY, CDR2 SMNVEV (reference sequence). J gave up 2 bases and V 7 bases, and 23 bases lay outside the gene matches. The CDR3 bases are TGTGCCAGCAACGGGGCTGGGAGATCCGGGACTAGCGGGATTTCGACCTACAATGAGCAGTTCTTC. The encoded protein is CASNGAGRSGTSGISTYNEQFF.

V is TRBV28 and J is TRBJ1-2, with 8 bases that match TRBD1. The CDR3 extends over 15 amino acids. CDR1 and CDR2 (germline): MDHEN, SYDVKM. With 4 bases clipped from V and 6 bases from J, the junction kept 10 bases outside the gene matches. The CDR3 here is CASSYRWQGANGYTF. The CDR3 DNA reads TGTGCCAGCAGTTACAGGTGGCAGGGGGCAAATGGCTACACCTTC.

The genes are TRBV6-2 or TRBV6-3 and TRBJ2-7; TRBD1 agrees at 7 bases. CDR1 is MNHEY and CDR2 is SVGEGT in the germline V gene. V lost 0 bases and J lost 5; bases outside the gene matches: 4. The CDR3 totals 14 residues. The CDR3 region is CASSYSGGIDEQYF. Written as DNA, the CDR3 is TGTGCCAGCAGTTACTCAGGGGGCATCGACGAGCAGTACTTC.

The chain links TRBV19 to TRBJ1-1; 10 bases are shared with TRBD1. Germline assignment: CDR1 LNHDA and CDR2 SQIVND (reference sequence). The CDR3 spans 13 residues. J lost 5 bases, V lost 7 bases, and 4 bases had no gene match. The CDR3 reads CASMTGGETEAFF. The CDR3 nucleotides are TGTGCCAGTATGACAGGGGGCGAAACTGAAGCTTTCTTT.

The J gene is TRBJ2-1, the V gene TRBV5-5; TRBD2 matches at 12 bases. Germline CDR1 reads SGHKS; CDR2 reads YYEKEE (reference sequence). CDR3 length: 16 residues. V was pared by 3 bases and J by 3 bases, with 4 bases of the junction left unmatched. The CDR3 sequence is CASSSLTSGSYNEQFF. The CDR3 DNA reads as TGTGCCAGCAGCTCCCTGACTAGCGGGAGCTACAATGAGCAGTTCTTC.

J is TRBJ2-5 and V is TRBV6-5, with 8 bases that match TRBD2. This CDR3 is 14 amino acids long. J lost 5 bases, V lost 5 bases, and 7 bases had no gene match. Germline values: CDR1 MNHEY, CDR2 SVGAGI. CDR3 sequence reads: CASSPRTSQETQYF. The CDR3 DNA reads as TGTGCCAGCAGTCCTCGGACTAGCCAGGAGACCCAGTACTTC.

The rearrangement joins TRBV10-3 to TRBJ2-1, with 13 bases that match TRBD2. Losses at the gene ends were 6 bases for V and 4 bases for J; bases not matched to a gene: 9. The germline V gene has CDR1 ENHRY and CDR2 SYGVKD. The CDR3 runs 17 residues. The CDR3 sequence is CAIRLAGGKETYNEQFF. The DNA for the CDR3 is TGTGCCATCAGACTAGCGGGAGGGAAAGAAACTTACAATGAGCAGTTCTTC.